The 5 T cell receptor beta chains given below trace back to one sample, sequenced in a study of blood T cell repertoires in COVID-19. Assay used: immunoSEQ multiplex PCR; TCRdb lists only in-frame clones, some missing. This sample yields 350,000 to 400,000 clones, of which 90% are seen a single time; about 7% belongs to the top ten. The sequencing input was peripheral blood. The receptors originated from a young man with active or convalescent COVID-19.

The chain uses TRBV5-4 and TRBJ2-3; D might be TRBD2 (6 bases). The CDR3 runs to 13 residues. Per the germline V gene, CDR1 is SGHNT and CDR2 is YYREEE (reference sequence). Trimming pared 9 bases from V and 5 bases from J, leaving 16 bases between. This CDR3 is CAMLAGSGDTQYF. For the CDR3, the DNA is TGTGCCATGCTGGCGGGATCTGGAGATACGCAGTATTTT.

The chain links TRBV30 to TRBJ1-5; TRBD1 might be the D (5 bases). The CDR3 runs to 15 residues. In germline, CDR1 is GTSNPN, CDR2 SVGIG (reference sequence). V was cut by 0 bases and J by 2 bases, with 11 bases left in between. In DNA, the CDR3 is TGTGCCTGGAGTGTACGGGGGTGGGGCAATCAGCCCCAGCATTTT. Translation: CAWSVRGWGNQPQHF. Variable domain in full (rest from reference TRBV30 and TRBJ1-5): SQTIHQWPATLVQPVGSPLSLECTVEGTSNPNLYWYRQAAGRGLQLLFYSVGIGQISSEVPQNLSASRPQDRQFILSSKKLLLSDSGFYLCAWSVRGWGNQPQHFGDGTRLSIL.

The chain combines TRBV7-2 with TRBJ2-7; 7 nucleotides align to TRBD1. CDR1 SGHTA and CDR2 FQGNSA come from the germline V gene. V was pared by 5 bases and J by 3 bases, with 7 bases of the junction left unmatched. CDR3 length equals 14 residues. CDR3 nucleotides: TGTGCCAGCAGCCTGCGACAGGGTCGCTACGAGCAGTACTTC. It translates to CASSLRQGRYEQYF.

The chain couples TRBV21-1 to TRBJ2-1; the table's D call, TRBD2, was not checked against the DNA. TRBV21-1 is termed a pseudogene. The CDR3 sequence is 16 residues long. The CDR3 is CASSKDGRLADNEQFF. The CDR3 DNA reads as TGTGCCAGCAGCAAAGACGGAAGACTAGCGGACAATGAGCAGTTCTTC.

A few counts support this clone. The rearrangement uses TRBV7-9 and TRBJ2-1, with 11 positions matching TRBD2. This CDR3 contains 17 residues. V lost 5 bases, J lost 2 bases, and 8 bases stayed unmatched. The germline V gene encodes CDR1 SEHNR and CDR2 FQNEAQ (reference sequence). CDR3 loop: CASSATSGIRAYNEQFF. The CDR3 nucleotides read TGTGCCAGCAGCGCGACTAGCGGGATACGAGCCTACAATGAGCAGTTCTTC.